One and the same sample provided the 4 T cell receptor beta chains below, sequenced in a study of T cell changes during pregnancy in multiple sclerosis. The method was immunoSEQ multiplex PCR; TCRdb's version includes in-frame clones alone and lacks a portion of them. Of fewer than 95,000 clones listed, around 93% were seen once; the top ten hold 2.2%. Sequenced material: peripheral blood, taken in the third trimester of pregnancy. These receptors came from a female donor with multiple sclerosis, enrolled in a pregnancy study.

The genes are TRBV7-2 and TRBJ1-1; no clear D gene. Germline V gives CDR1 SGHTA, CDR2 FQGNSA. The CDR3 is 15 residues long. V was pared by 5 bases and J by 1 base, with 14 bases between. CDR3 in amino acids: CASSPRIAGNTEAFF. CDR3 nucleotides: TGTGCCAGCAGCCCTAGGATAGCTGGGAACACTGAAGCTTTCTTT.

The chain carries TRBV4-3 and TRBJ2-5; D ambiguous. Trimming pared 4 bases from V and 1 base from J, leaving 13 bases between. The germline V gene encodes CDR1 LGHNA and CDR2 YSLEER. The CDR3 covers 15 residues. CDR3 nucleotide sequence: TGCGCCAGCAGCCGAAACGGTCTGAGCCAAGAGACCCAGTACTTC. Its translation: CASSRNGLSQETQYF.

The chain uses TRBV5-3 and TRBJ2-5; 9 nucleotides align to TRBD2. TRBV5-3 is filed as an ORF, its function uncertain. J lost 5 bases, V lost 0 bases, and 11 bases had no gene match. The CDR3 loop spans 17 amino acids. This CDR3 reads CARSLAGAGGRRETQYF. The CDR3 nucleotides read TGTGCCAGAAGCTTGGCCGGGGCGGGAGGGCGGAGGGAGACCCAGTACTTC.

J is TRBJ2-4 and V is TRBV28; possible D gene TRBD2, 6 bases. The germline V and J ends were trimmed by 5 bases and 5 bases, with 13 bases remaining between them. The CDR3 has 14 residues. CDR1 and CDR2 (germline): MDHEN, SYDVKM. The CDR3 DNA reads TGTGCCAGCAGTGGGTGGGAGGACCAAAACATTCAGTACTTC. Translation: CASSGWEDQNIQYF.